The 25 T cell receptor beta chains in this list originate from one sample, sequenced in a study of cytomegalovirus exposure and HLA in healthy donors. TCRdb keeps only in-frame clones here, not all; method: immunoSEQ multiplex PCR. The table lists about 98,000 clones, about 83% of them singletons. Source material: PBMCs. The receptors were sampled from a woman aged 30 to 39 in good health and CMV-seronegative.

This clone appeared a single time. The rearrangement joins TRBV12-5 to TRBJ1-2, with 8 bases aligning to TRBD1. J gave up 6 bases and V 1 base, and 7 bases lay outside the gene matches. The CDR3 runs to 15 residues. Germline lookup yields CDR1 LGHNT and CDR2 FRNRAP. Written as DNA, the CDR3 is TGTGCTAGTGGTTTGGGGACAGGGAGAAAAGATGGCTACACCTTC. Protein: CASGLGTGRKDGYTF.

V is TRBV10-3 and J is TRBJ1-1; TRBD1 matches at 10 bases. V was pared by 3 bases and J by 11 bases, with 6 bases of the junction left unmatched. The CDR3 has 13 residues. Germline loops: CDR1 ENHRY, CDR2 SYGVKD. The CDR3: CAISDPTGGRAFF. CDR3 DNA sequence: TGTGCCATCAGTGACCCGACAGGGGGCAGGGCTTTCTTT.

The V gene is TRBV7-2, the J gene TRBJ2-5, with TRBD1 identical over 8 bases. V shed 1 base and J 5 bases; nucleotides not matched to a gene: 12. This CDR3 is 17 amino acids long. The germline CDR1 and CDR2 sequences are SGHTA and FQGNSA. The CDR3 is CASSLGTGPHLGETQYF. Written as DNA, the CDR3 is TGTGCCAGCAGCTTAGGGACAGGGCCCCACCTTGGGGAGACCCAGTACTTC. Using reference TRBV7-2 and TRBJ2-5 for the parts outside the CDR3, the full variable domain is GAGVSQSPSNKVTEKGKDVELRCDPISGHTALYWYRQSLGQGLEFLIYFQGNSAPDKSGLPSDRFSAERTGGSVSTLTIQRTQQEDSAVYLCASSLGTGPHLGETQYFGPGTRLLVL.

V gene TRBV9 combines with J gene TRBJ2-5; 11 bases map to TRBD2. CDR3 size: 16 residues. Looked up from germline, CDR1 is SGDLS and CDR2 is YYNGEE. V was pared by 4 bases and J by 1 base, with 6 bases of the junction left unmatched. The CDR3 sequence is CASSRGGTSGQETQYF. The CDR3 bases are TGTGCCAGCAGCCGCGGGGGGACTAGCGGCCAAGAGACCCAGTACTTC.

This chain connects TRBV5-5 to TRBJ1-2; D gene unclear. Trimming shortened V by 3 bases and J by 4 bases, and 10 bases separated the two germline ends. Germline-derived CDR1 and CDR2 are SGHKS and YYEKEE (reference sequence). The CDR3 consists of 13 residues. CDR3 sequence: CASSSSVTYGYTF. The CDR3 nucleotides read TGTGCCAGCAGCTCGAGCGTGACCTATGGCTACACCTTC. Combining the CDR3 with reference TRBV5-5 and TRBJ1-2 gives the whole variable domain DAGVTQSPTHLIKTRGQQVTLRCSPISGHKSVSWYQQVLGQGPQFIFQYYEKEERGRGNFPDRFSARQFPNYSSELNVNALLLGDSALYLCASSSSVTYGYTFGSGTRLTVV.

The J gene is TRBJ2-7, the V gene TRBV5-1, with 8 bases aligning to TRBD1. The V segment lost 1 base and the J segment 7 bases; nucleotides outside the gene matches: 10. Germline assignment: CDR1 SGHRS and CDR2 YFSETQ. CDR3 size: 15 residues. The CDR3 reads CASSLFETGVREQYF. The CDR3 DNA reads TGCGCCAGCAGCTTGTTTGAGACAGGGGTACGGGAGCAGTACTTC.

This clone was found once. V is TRBV27 and J is TRBJ1-2; D is possibly TRBD1 (5 bases). CDR1 is MNHEY and CDR2 is SMNVEV in the germline V gene (reference sequence). The CDR3 has 15 amino acids. V gave up 4 bases and J gave up 3 bases, with 15 bases separating them. CDR3 loop: CASSYRRGGDYGYTF. The DNA of the CDR3 is TGTGCCAGCAGTTATCGGAGGGGCGGGGACTATGGCTACACCTTC.

This chain links TRBV6-6 with TRBJ1-6; D unresolved. Germline V CDR1 and CDR2: MNHNY, SVGAGI (reference sequence). The CDR3 runs 15 residues. V lost 6 bases, J lost 0 bases, and 9 bases lay in between. The CDR3 coding sequence is TGTGCCAGCAGCTTGCTTAGCTCCTATAATTCACCCCTCCACTTT. Protein product: CASSLLSSYNSPLHF.

J is TRBJ1-4 and V is TRBV19; D possibly corresponds to TRBD1 (5 bases). V lost 5 bases to trimming and J lost 6 bases, with 13 bases between them. This CDR3 has 14 amino acids. Germline lookup yields CDR1 LNHDA and CDR2 SQIVND (reference sequence). In nucleotides, the CDR3 is TGTGCCAGTAGTCCGGCAGGGAACGATGAAAAACTGTTTTTT. Translating gives CASSPAGNDEKLFF.

The chain is built from TRBV7-2 and TRBJ1-5, with 7 bases fitting TRBD1. Germline-derived CDR1 and CDR2 are SGHTA and FQGNSA. V gave up 5 bases and J gave up 5 bases; unmatched junction bases: 3. This CDR3 contains 13 residues. The CDR3 region is CASSTQGYQPQHF. The CDR3 region has the DNA TGTGCCAGCAGCACACAGGGGTATCAGCCCCAGCATTTT.

The chain recombines TRBV19 with TRBJ1-5; D call uncertain. The V end lost 1 base, the J end lost 9 bases, and 10 bases lay between the germline ends. Germline V gives CDR1 LNHDA, CDR2 SQIVND (reference sequence). This CDR3 is built from 13 residues. CDR3 protein: CASSIVRSGPQHF. In DNA, the CDR3 is TGTGCCAGTAGTATAGTCCGTTCGGGGCCCCAGCATTTT.

The chain links TRBV19 to TRBJ2-7; 7 nucleotides agree with TRBD2. Unmatched junction bases numbered 7, after V lost 4 bases and J lost 1 base. The CDR3 spans 15 residues. Germline lookup yields CDR1 LNHDA and CDR2 SQIVND (reference sequence). CDR3 nucleotides: TGTGCCAGTAGTACCCTGGGCGGGAGTTCCTACGAGCAGTACTTC. This sequence encodes CASSTLGGSSYEQYF.

The V and J genes are TRBV18 and TRBJ1-1, with D perhaps TRBD1 (5 bases). Germline loops: CDR1 KGHSH, CDR2 LQKENI. This CDR3 comprises 14 residues. V was pared by 4 bases and J by 4 bases, with 13 bases between. CDR3 DNA sequence: TGTGCCAGCTCACGCGGGGGGTCGGGCACTGAAGCTTTCTTT. Its translation: CASSRGGSGTEAFF.

CDR3 loop: CASSARDRPTDTQYF. For the CDR3, the DNA is TGTGCCAGCAGTGCCCGGGACAGACCCACAGATACGCAGTATTTT. The chain is built from TRBV2 and TRBJ2-3; 7 bases map to TRBD1. CDR3 length equals 15 residues. Germline lookup yields CDR1 SNHLY and CDR2 FYNNEI. V lost 4 bases to trimming and J lost 2 bases; unmatched junction nucleotides: 6.

The V call is TRBV27, the J call TRBJ1-4, with a weak D call TRBD1 (5 bases). CDR1 and CDR2 from the germline V gene are MNHEY and SMNVEV (reference sequence). Trimming removed 2 bases from V and 6 bases from J, with 16 bases in between. The CDR3 is 16 residues long. Here the CDR3 reads CASSLGGGGRYEKLFF. As DNA, the CDR3 is TGTGCCAGCAGTTTAGGCGGGGGAGGGAGGTATGAAAAACTGTTTTTT.

This chain links TRBV28 with TRBJ1-1, with no clear D. Trimming removed 3 bases at V and 2 bases at J, with 10 bases between. The CDR3 contains 14 residues. CDR1 is MDHEN and CDR2 is SYDVKM in the germline V gene. The CDR3, as DNA: TGTGCCAGCAGTTTGGCGGCGATCAACACTGAAGCTTTCTTT. This gives the protein CASSLAAINTEAFF. The full variable domain, completed using reference TRBV28 and TRBJ1-1, is DVKVTQSSRYLVKRTGEKVFLECVQDMDHENMFWYRQDPGLGLRLIYFSYDVKMKEKGDIPEGYSVSREKKERFSLILESASTNQTSMYLCASSLAAINTEAFFGQGTRLTVV.

This chain links TRBV27 with TRBJ2-7; weak D call: TRBD1 (5 bases). V was shortened by 7 bases and J by 3 bases, with 25 bases between the two germline ends. CDR1 and CDR2 (germline): MNHEY, SMNVEV (reference sequence). The CDR3 extends over 17 amino acids. CDR3 in amino acids: CASIGGVALQDDYEQYF. Here the CDR3 DNA reads TGTGCCAGCATTGGCGGAGTAGCCCTACAGGATGACTACGAGCAGTACTTC.

This chain uses TRBV25-1 with TRBJ2-7, with TRBD2 as a possible D gene (6 bases). The germline V and J ends were trimmed by 9 bases and 7 bases, with 22 bases remaining between them. The CDR3 is made up of 14 amino acids. The germline V gene encodes CDR1 MGHDK and CDR2 SYGVNS. CDR3 amino acids: CASTPSGPAGEQYF. The CDR3 DNA sequence: TGTGCCAGTACCCCCAGCGGGCCTGCTGGGGAGCAGTACTTC.

The chain couples TRBV27 to TRBJ2-7; 9 nucleotides line up with TRBD1. The CDR3 runs 15 residues. V lost 7 bases, J lost 5 bases, and 12 bases stayed unmatched. Germline V gives CDR1 MNHEY, CDR2 SMNVEV (reference sequence). The CDR3: CASKRQNRGRDEQYF. As DNA, the CDR3 is TGTGCCAGCAAGAGACAAAACAGGGGGCGGGACGAGCAGTACTTC.

V and J are TRBV7-2 and TRBJ2-7; 9 positions match TRBD1. The germline V gene has CDR1 SGHTA and CDR2 FQGNSA. Losses at the gene ends were 4 bases for V and 0 bases for J; bases not matched to a gene: 4. CDR3 size: 15 residues. CDR3 protein: CASSSDRGSSYEQYF. The CDR3 nucleotides read TGTGCCAGCAGCTCAGACAGGGGGAGCTCCTACGAGCAGTACTTC.

The chain joins TRBV15 to TRBJ1-4; TRBD1 matches 8 bases. From germline, CDR1 is LNHNV and CDR2 YYDKDF (reference sequence). The CDR3 length is 14 residues. The V gene end was trimmed by 5 bases and the J gene end by 8 bases; junction bases not matched to a gene: 7. The CDR3 sequence is CATSFGTGGEKLFF. The CDR3 DNA follows: TGTGCCACCAGCTTCGGAACAGGGGGGGAAAAACTGTTTTTT.

The rearrangement uses TRBV13 and TRBJ1-1; no clear D gene. Germline V gene data show CDR1 as PRHDT and CDR2 as FYEKMQ (reference sequence). V dropped 2 bases and J dropped 10 bases, with 11 bases sitting between them. The CDR3 totals 12 residues. CDR3 amino acids: CASSLHGRSAFF. The CDR3, as DNA: TGTGCCAGCAGCTTACACGGGAGGTCAGCTTTCTTT. Full variable domain (missing parts from reference TRBV13 and TRBJ1-1): AAGVIQSPRHLIKEKRETATLKCYPIPRHDTVYWYQQGPGQDPQFLISFYEKMQSDKGSIPDRFSAQQFSDYHSELNMSSLELGDSALYFCASSLHGRSAFFGQGTRLTVV.

V and J are TRBV28 and TRBJ2-3; 10 nucleotides align to TRBD2. CDR1 and CDR2 from the germline V gene are MDHEN and SYDVKM. V was pared by 5 bases and J by 2 bases, with 4 bases of the junction left unmatched. The CDR3 spans 15 residues. The CDR3 region is CASSSGREFTDTQYF. CDR3 DNA: TGTGCCAGCAGTAGCGGGAGGGAATTCACAGATACGCAGTATTTT.

The V call is TRBV7-2, the J call TRBJ2-7; a weak D match, TRBD2 (7 bases). Germline V CDR1 and CDR2: SGHTA, FQGNSA. CDR3 length: 18 amino acids. Trimming took off 2 bases at V and 4 bases at J, with 24 bases between the two ends. CDR3 region: CASSLSGAVPTSRYEQYF. Here the CDR3 DNA reads TGTGCCAGCAGCTTATCGGGGGCAGTTCCGACTAGCCGGTACGAGCAGTACTTC.

This chain uses TRBV5-1 with TRBJ2-1; D possibly corresponds to TRBD1 (5 bases). This CDR3 is 13 amino acids long. Germline V gene data show CDR1 as SGHRS and CDR2 as YFSETQ. The V end lost 0 bases, the J end lost 15 bases, and 16 bases lay between the germline ends. CDR3 sequence (DNA): TGCGCCAGCAGCTTGGCCGTAGGGCAGGGCCCGTTCTTC. Protein sequence: CASSLAVGQGPFF.